A selection of T cell receptor beta chains follows, all from one sample in a study of Graves' ophthalmopathy and Graves' hyperthyroidism. TCRdb called the multiplex PCR reads again in MiXCR, with one record for every CDR3 protein. The sample holds 360,000 or so distinct CDR3 sequences, around 16% seen once. The sequencing sample was made of peripheral blood. The receptors shown here come from a young woman with Graves' ophthalmopathy. Both conserved end residues are part of each CDR3. A D gene is named only where the DNA matches it firmly. A row's size may be missing; if present it is once, few, many or a size class.

>TRBJ2-2|TRBD2|TRBV10-3|many
TGTGCCACTAGGACTAGCGGGGGGGTCCCCGGGGAGCTGTTTTTT
CATRTSGGVPGELFF
>TRBJ2-7|TRBD1|TRBV7-2|many
TGTGCCAGCAGCCCGGACAGGCCATCCTACGAGCAGTACTTC
CASSPDRPSYEQYF
>TRBJ2-7|.|TRBV6-1|many
TGTGCCAGCAGTGTAGCAGGGACCTCCTACGAGCAGTACTTC
CASSVAGTSYEQYF
>TRBJ2-5|.|TRBV28|many
TGTGCCAGCAGGGGCCAGCGAGGAGAGACCCAGTACTTC
CASRGQRGETQYF
>TRBJ2-6|.|TRBV20-1|.
TGCAGTGCTGTCCGTGACAGGCCAAACGTCCTGACTTTC
CSAVRDRPNVLTF
>TRBJ2-7|.|TRBV10-3|many
TGTGCCATCAGAACCGCCCAGTACGACGAGCAGTACTTC
CAIRTAQYDEQYF
>TRBJ2-5|TRBD1|TRBV30|many
TGTGCCTGGAGTCGCCAGGGGGCCCAGTACTTC
CAWSRQGAQYF
>TRBJ1-3|.|TRBV11-2|many
TGTGCCAGCAGCCGGGGGACATACGGAAACACCATATATTTT
CASSRGTYGNTIYF
>TRBJ1-1|.|TRBV7-2|many
TGTGCCAGCAGCTTAAACGATGCAACTGAAGCTTTCTTT
CASSLNDATEAFF
>TRBJ1-6|.|TRBV4-2|many
TGTGCCAGCAGCCAAGATCCCGGGAGGACTAATTCACCCCTCCACTTT
CASSQDPGRTNSPLHF
>TRBJ2-2|.|TRBV11-2|.
TGTGCCAGCAGCTTCCAGGGGCGTAGAACCGGGGAGCTGTTTTTT
CASSFQGRRTGELFF
>TRBJ1-6|.|TRBV6-1|many
TGTGCCAGCAGACTCCCAGGGAGGACGTATAATTCACCCCTCCACTTT
CASRLPGRTYNSPLHF
>TRBJ1-2|.|TRBV20-1|many
TGCAGTGCTAGCATGACAGACCCGAACTATGGCTACACCTTC
CSASMTDPNYGYTF
>TRBJ1-1|.|TRBV24-1|.
TGTGCCACCAGTGGTAACACTCGGAACACTGAAGCTTTCTTT
CATSGNTRNTEAFF
>TRBJ1-1|TRBD1|TRBV28|many
TGTGCCAGCAGTGGACGTGGGACAGAGGGGACTGAAGCTTTCTTT
CASSGRGTEGTEAFF
>TRBJ1-1|.|TRBV30|many
TGTGCCTGGAGTGACACTGAAGCTTTCTTT
CAWSDTEAFF
>TRBJ2-7|.|TRBV19|many
TGTGCCAGTAGTGGGCCGGCCGAAGGCTCCTACGAGCAGTACTTC
CASSGPAEGSYEQYF
>TRBJ1-6|.|TRBV27|.
TGTGCCAGCAGTTTTGACGGCTTCGGAAATTCACCCCTCCACTTT
CASSFDGFGNSPLHF
>TRBJ1-1|.|TRBV2|once
TGTGCCAGCAGTTCGCGAGCCGTGAACACTGAAGCTTTCTTT
CASSSRAVNTEAFF
>TRBJ1-5|.|TRBV6-5|many
TGTGCCAGCATGGATGTCAGGGGACACAGCAATCAGCCCCAGCATTTT
CASMDVRGHSNQPQHF
>TRBJ2-7|.|TRBV12-3/TRBV12-4|many
TGTGCCAGTTCCCTAGGAGAGGGGGCCTACGAGCAGTACTTC
CASSLGEGAYEQYF
>TRBJ1-1|.|TRBV20-1|.
TGCAGTGCCGTTAGATCCGGCAGAGAAATTTACACTGAAGCTTTCTTT
CSAVRSGREIYTEAFF
>TRBJ1-2|TRBD1|TRBV12-5|few
TGTGCTAGTGGTTTGGTACAGGGGCAGGCCTATGGCTACACCTTC
CASGLVQGQAYGYTF
>TRBJ1-1|.|TRBV25-1|many
TGTGCCAGCGGCCCTCACGGAGCTTTCTTT
CASGPHGAFF
>TRBJ2-5|TRBD2|TRBV4-1|many
TGCGCCAGCAGCATCCATAGCGGGGGGCATCAAGAGACCCAGTACTTC
CASSIHSGGHQETQYF
>TRBJ2-7|.|TRBV10-1|many
TGCGCCAGCGCAATCAAACACTACGAGCAGTACTTC
CASAIKHYEQYF
>TRBJ2-5|.|TRBV4-1|many
TGCGCCAGTCAAGGGACGCCCGGAGAGACCCAGTACTTC
CASQGTPGETQYF
>TRBJ2-6|.|TRBV7-3|many
TGTACCAGCAGCACAGGGTCTGGGGCCAACGTCCTGACTTTC
CTSSTGSGANVLTF
>TRBJ1-1|.|TRBV4-3|many
TGCGCCAGCAGCCAAGGGGTCTGGGCCACTGAAGCTTTCTTT
CASSQGVWATEAFF
>TRBJ2-7|.|TRBV18|.
TGTGCCAGCTCACGGGGGACTCTGTACGAGCAGTACTTC
CASSRGTLYEQYF
>TRBJ1-1|.|TRBV18|.
TGTGCCAGCTCAGAAAACAGGGCTCTGGGAGCTTTCTTT
CASSENRALGAFF
>TRBJ1-6|.|TRBV5-6|many
TGTGCCAGCAGCCTAACGGGCCGAGATTCACCCCTCCACTTT
CASSLTGRDSPLHF
>TRBJ2-3|TRBD2|TRBV10-3|many
TGTGCCATCAGCCCTAGCGGGGGACCCACAGATACGCAGTATTTT
CAISPSGGPTDTQYF
>TRBJ2-2|TRBD2|TRBV11-1|many
TGTGCCAGCAGCCCCCGAGTCGGGACTAGAAGTACCGGGGAGCTGTTTTTT
CASSPRVGTRSTGELFF
>TRBJ2-1|.|TRBV7-8|many
TGTGCCAGCAGCTTACCGGTCGGGGGTGGGGGGTTCTTC
CASSLPVGGGGFF
>TRBJ1-5|.|TRBV5-8|many
TGTGCCAGCAGCCTGGGTTACGGGCCCCAGCATTTT
CASSLGYGPQHF
>TRBJ2-7|.|TRBV6-2/TRBV6-3|many
TGTGCCAGCAGTTACGGCGGGCATCCTCACTACGAGCAGTACTTC
CASSYGGHPHYEQYF
>TRBJ2-2|.|TRBV29-1|.
TGCAGCGTTGAGGCGGGACGGGAGCTGTTTTTT
CSVEAGRELFF
>TRBJ1-2|.|TRBV6-1|once
TGTGCCAGCAGTGAAGCGCTGACAGCGGAAGGCTACACCTTC
CASSEALTAEGYTF
>TRBJ1-6|TRBD1|TRBV20-1|many
TGCAGTGCTAGAGGGAAGAGGGACAGGGCAAATTCACCCCTCCACTTT
CSARGKRDRANSPLHF
>TRBJ2-7|.|TRBV6-1|few
TGTGCCAGCAGAATACAGGGTAGCTCCTACGAGCAGTACTTC
CASRIQGSSYEQYF
>TRBJ1-1|.|TRBV6-5|many
TGTGCCAGCACCCTACGTGGGGAGAACACTGAAGCTTTCTTT
CASTLRGENTEAFF
>TRBJ2-7|.|TRBV6-5|.
TGTGCCAGCAGTCACAACCGGGACCCAACCTACGAGCAGTACTTC
CASSHNRDPTYEQYF
>TRBJ2-7|TRBD2|TRBV20-1|.
TGCAGTGCTAGAGATAGCGGGGGGGCCGTGCAGTACTTC
CSARDSGGAVQYF
>TRBJ2-7|TRBD1|TRBV6-2/TRBV6-3|many
TGTGCCAGCAGTTACCGGGACAGCCCGACCTACGAGCAGTACTTC
CASSYRDSPTYEQYF
>TRBJ2-7|.|TRBV29-1|many
TGCAGCGTATTACAGCAGGGCTACGAGCAGTACTTC
CSVLQQGYEQYF
>TRBJ1-5|TRBD1|TRBV6-2/TRBV6-3|.
TGTGCCACTAAACAAGCAGACAGGGCCCGTTGGGAGCCCCAGCATTTT
CATKQADRARWEPQHF
>TRBJ2-5|TRBD2|TRBV6-5|.
TGTGCCAGCAGTTTTACAACTTCCCCGGGACTAGCGGGAGAGACCCAGTACTTC
CASSFTTSPGLAGETQYF
>TRBJ1-5|.|TRBV27|many
TGTGCCAGCAGTTTAAGAGGCTTTGGCAATCAGCCCCAGCATTTT
CASSLRGFGNQPQHF
>TRBJ1-2|.|TRBV5-5|many
TGTGCCAGCAACTTGGGGAGGTGGAACTATGGCTACACCTTC
CASNLGRWNYGYTF
>TRBJ1-6|TRBD1|TRBV9|many
TGTGCCAGCAGCGTAGCGACAGGGGGTTCACCCCTCCACTTT
CASSVATGGSPLHF
>TRBJ1-1|.|TRBV6-5|.
TGTGCCAGCAGTTACTCGACAGTATACACTGAAGCTTTCTTT
CASSYSTVYTEAFF
>TRBJ1-2|.|TRBV4-2|many
TGTGCCAGCAGCGGTGACCGACAGGCGAACTATGGCTACACCTTC
CASSGDRQANYGYTF